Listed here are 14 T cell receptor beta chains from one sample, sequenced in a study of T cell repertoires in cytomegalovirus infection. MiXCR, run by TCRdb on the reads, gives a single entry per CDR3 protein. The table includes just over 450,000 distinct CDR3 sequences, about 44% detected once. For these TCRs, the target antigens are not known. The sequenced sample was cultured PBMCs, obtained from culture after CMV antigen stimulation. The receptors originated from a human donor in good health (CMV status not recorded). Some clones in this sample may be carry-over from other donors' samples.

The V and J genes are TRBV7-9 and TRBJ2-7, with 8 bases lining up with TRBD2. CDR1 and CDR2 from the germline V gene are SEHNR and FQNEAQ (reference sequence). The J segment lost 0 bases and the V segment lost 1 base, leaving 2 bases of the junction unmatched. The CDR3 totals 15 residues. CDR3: CASSLGSGISYEQYF. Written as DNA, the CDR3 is TGTGCCAGCAGCTTAGGTAGCGGGATCTCCTACGAGCAGTACTTC.

DNA of the CDR3: TGTGCCACCACCCCAGGGGGTAGCAATCAGCCCCAGCATTTT. Translation gives CATTPGGSNQPQHF. This chain joins TRBV7-8 and TRBJ1-5; 7 bases fit TRBD1. The CDR3 spans 14 residues. The junction had 6 bases not matched to a gene; V was cut back by 10 bases and J by 0 bases. The germline V gene encodes CDR1 SGHVS and CDR2 FQNEAQ.

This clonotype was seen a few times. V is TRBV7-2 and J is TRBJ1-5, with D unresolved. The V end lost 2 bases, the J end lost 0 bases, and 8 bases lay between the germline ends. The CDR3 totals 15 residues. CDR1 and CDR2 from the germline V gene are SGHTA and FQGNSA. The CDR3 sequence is CASSLQWGSNQPQHF. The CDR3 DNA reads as TGTGCCAGCAGCTTACAATGGGGTAGCAATCAGCCCCAGCATTTT.

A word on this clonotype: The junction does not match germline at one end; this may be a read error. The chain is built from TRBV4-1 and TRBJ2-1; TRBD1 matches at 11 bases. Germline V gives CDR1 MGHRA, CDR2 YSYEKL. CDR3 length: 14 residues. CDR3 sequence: CASSQSGQGDEQFF. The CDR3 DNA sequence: TGTGCCAGCAGCCAATCGGGACAGGGGGATGAGCAGTTCTTC.

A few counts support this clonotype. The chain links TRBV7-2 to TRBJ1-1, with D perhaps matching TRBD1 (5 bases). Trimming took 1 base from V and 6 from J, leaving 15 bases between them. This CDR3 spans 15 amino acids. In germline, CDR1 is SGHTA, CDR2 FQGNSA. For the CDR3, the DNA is TGTGCCAGCAGCTTAGTTTATGGGGGAGGCGCTGAAGCTTTCTTT. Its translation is CASSLVYGGGAEAFF. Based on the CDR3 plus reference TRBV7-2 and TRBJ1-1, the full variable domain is GAGVSQSPSNKVTEKGKDVELRCDPISGHTALYWYRQSLGQGLEFLIYFQGNSAPDKSGLPSDRFSAERTGGSVSTLTIQRTQQEDSAVYLCASSLVYGGGAEAFFGQGTRLTVV.

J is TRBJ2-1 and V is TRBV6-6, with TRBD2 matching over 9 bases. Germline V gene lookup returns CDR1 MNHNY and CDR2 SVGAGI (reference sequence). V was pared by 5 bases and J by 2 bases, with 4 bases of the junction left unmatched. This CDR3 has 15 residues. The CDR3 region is CASSRLAVAYNEQFF. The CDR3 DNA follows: TGTGCCAGCAGTAGACTAGCGGTCGCCTACAATGAGCAGTTCTTC.

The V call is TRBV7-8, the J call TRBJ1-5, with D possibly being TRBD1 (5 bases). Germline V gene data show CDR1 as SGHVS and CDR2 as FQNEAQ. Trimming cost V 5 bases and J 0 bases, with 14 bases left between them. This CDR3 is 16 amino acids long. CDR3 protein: CASSPSRQLSNQPQHF. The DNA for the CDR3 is TGTGCCAGCAGCCCCTCTCGACAGCTTAGCAATCAGCCCCAGCATTTT.

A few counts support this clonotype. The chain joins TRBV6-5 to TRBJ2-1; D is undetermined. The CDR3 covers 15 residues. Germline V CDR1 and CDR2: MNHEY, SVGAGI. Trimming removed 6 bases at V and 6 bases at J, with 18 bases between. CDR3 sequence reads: CASSPTRRLGNEQFF. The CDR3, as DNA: TGTGCCAGCAGCCCCACCCGAAGGTTAGGCAATGAGCAGTTCTTC.

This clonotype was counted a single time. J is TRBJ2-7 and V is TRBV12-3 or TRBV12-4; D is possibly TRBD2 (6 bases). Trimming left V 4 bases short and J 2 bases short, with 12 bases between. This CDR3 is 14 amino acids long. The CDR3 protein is CASSSPGDPYEQYF. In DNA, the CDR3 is TGTGCCAGCAGTTCCCCGGGGGACCCCTACGAGCAGTACTTC.

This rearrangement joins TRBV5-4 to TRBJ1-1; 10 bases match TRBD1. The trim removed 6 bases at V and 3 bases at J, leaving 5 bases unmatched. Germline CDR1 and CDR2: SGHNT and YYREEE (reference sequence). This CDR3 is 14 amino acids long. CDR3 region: CASIRTGGDTEAFF. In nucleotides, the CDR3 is TGTGCCAGCATAAGGACAGGGGGGGACACTGAAGCTTTCTTT.

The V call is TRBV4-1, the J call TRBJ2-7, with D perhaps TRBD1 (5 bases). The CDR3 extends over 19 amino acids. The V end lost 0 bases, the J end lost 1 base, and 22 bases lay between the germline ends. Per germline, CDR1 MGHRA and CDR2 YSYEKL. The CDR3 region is CASSQEGEGPSFRSYEQYF. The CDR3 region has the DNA TGCGCCAGCAGCCAAGAAGGGGAAGGACCCAGTTTCAGGTCCTACGAGCAGTACTTC.

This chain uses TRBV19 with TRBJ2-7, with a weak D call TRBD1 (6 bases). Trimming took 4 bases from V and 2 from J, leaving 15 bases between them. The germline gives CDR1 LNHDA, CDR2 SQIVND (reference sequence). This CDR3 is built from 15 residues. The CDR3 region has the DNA TGTGCCAGTAGTACGGTACAGGGTCCCGCCTACGAGCAGTACTTC. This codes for CASSTVQGPAYEQYF.

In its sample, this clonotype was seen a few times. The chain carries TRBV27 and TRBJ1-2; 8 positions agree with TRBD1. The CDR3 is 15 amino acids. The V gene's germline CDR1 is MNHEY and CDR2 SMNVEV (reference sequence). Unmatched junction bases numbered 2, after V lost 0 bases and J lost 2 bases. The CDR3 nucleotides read TGTGCCAGCAGTTTATCCACAGGGGGGAACTATGGCTACACCTTC. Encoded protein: CASSLSTGGNYGYTF.

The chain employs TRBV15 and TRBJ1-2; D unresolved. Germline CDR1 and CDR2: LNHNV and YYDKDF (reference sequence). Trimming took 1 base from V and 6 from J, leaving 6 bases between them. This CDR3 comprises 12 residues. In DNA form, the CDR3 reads TGTGCCACCAGCAGAGGCCAAGATGGCTACACCTTC. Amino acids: CATSRGQDGYTF.